Given below is one T cell receptor beta chain in context. The antigen is unknown. The CDR3 runs 14 residues. CDR1 and CDR2 from the germline V gene are LNHDA and SQIVND (reference sequence). V lost 11 bases to trimming and J lost 6 bases, with 17 bases between them. This record comes from a study of OX40 agonist ivuxolimab in advanced cancers. Method: immunoSEQ multiplex PCR; TCRdb's copy keeps in-frame clones and lacks some. The table lists around 63,000 clones, roughly 90% of them singletons. Whole-study findings and limits: Some nonresponders likewise displayed low normalized T-cell clonal expansion.

The material sequenced was CD4+ or CD8+ T cells sorted from blood, taken in a trial of the OX40 agonist ivuxolimab. The source of this sequence is an adult with an advanced solid tumor such as melanoma, head and neck, liver or kidney cancer. The rearrangement joins TRBV19 to TRBJ2-6; D is perhaps TRBD2 (6 bases). The CDR3 loop reads CAVAEGWQANVLTF. The DNA for the CDR3 is TGTGCCGTGGCGGAGGGGTGGCAGGCCAACGTCCTGACTTTC.